This T cell receptor (beta chain) was observed in a study of shared clonotypes between healthy human individuals. J gave up 2 bases and V 3 bases, and 2 bases lay outside the gene matches. Germline V CDR1 and CDR2: LGHNA, YNFKEQ. CDR3 length: 15 amino acids. Donation came from healthy HIV-negative adults that had no recent acute infections or vaccinations. Unsorted material relied on some 85 million PBMCs as the source of genomic DNA. Every immunoSEQ plate was one replicate of a subset's evenly spread DNA. The unsorted PBMC replicate PCRs were performed with about 300 ng DNA, tens of thousands of T cell genomes. The data were produced by immunoSEQ multiplex PCR, yet TCRdb's version contains in-frame clones alone and is incomplete. Counted here are around 480,000 clones, 60% to 80% occurring once; the ten biggest clones make up about an eighth.

The origin of this receptor is a woman between 40 and 55 years old in good health. Some clones in this sample may be carry-over from other donors' samples. The sample taken for sequencing was PBMCs. The J gene is TRBJ2-5, the V gene TRBV4-2; TRBD2 matches 11 bases. The CDR3 reads CASSHRLAGQETQYF. The CDR3 DNA reads as TGTGCCAGCAGCCATAGACTAGCGGGGCAAGAGACCCAGTACTTC.